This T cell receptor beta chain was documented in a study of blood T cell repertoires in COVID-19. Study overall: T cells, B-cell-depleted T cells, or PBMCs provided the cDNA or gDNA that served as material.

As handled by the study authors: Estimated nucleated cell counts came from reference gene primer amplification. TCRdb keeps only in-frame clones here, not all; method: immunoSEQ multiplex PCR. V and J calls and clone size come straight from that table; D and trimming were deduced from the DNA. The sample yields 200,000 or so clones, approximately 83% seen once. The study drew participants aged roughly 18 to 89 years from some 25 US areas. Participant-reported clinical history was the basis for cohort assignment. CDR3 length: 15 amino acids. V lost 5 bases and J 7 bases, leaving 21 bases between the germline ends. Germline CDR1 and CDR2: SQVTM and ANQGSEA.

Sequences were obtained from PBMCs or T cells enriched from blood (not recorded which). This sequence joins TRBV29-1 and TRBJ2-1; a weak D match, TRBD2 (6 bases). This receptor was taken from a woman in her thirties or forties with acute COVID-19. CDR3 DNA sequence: TGCAGCGTTATCCCAGGGATTTTTGCGGGGAATGAGCAGTTCTTC. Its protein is CSVIPGIFAGNEQFF.